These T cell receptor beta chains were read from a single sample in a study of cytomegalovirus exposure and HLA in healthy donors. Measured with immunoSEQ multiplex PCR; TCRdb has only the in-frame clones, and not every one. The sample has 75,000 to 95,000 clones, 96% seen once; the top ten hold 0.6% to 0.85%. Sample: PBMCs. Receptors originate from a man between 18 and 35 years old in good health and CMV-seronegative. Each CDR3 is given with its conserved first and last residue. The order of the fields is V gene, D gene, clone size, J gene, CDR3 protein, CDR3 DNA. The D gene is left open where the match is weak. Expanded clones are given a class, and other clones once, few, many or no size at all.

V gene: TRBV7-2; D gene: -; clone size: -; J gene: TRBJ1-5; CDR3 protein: CASSLARGSNQPQHF; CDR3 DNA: TGTGCCAGCAGCTTAGCCCGGGGAAGCAATCAGCCCCAGCATTTT
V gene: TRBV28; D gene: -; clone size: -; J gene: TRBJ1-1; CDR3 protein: CASSSPQGRTEAFF; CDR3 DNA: TGTGCCAGCAGTTCCCCACAGGGACGGACTGAAGCTTTCTTT
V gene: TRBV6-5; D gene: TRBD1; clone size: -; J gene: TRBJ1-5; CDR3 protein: CASRHGTGKGPQHF; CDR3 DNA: TGTGCCAGCAGGCATGGGACAGGGAAGGGGCCCCAGCATTTT
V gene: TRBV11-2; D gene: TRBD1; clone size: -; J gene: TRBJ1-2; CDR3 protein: CASSRPGTGYNRYGYTF; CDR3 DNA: TGTGCCAGCAGCCGTCCCGGGACAGGGTACAATCGCTATGGCTACACCTTC
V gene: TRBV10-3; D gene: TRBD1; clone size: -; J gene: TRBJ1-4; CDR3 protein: CAIGDSTNEKLFF; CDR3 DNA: TGTGCCATAGGGGACAGCACTAATGAAAAACTGTTTTTT
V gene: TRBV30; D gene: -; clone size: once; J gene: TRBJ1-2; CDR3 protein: CAWAGTSHGYTF; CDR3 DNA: TGTGCCTGGGCTGGGACATCGCATGGCTACACCTTC
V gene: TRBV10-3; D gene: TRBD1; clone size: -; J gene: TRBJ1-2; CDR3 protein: CAISDPTGLFYGYTF; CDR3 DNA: TGTGCCATCAGTGACCCGACAGGGCTGTTCTATGGCTACACCTTC
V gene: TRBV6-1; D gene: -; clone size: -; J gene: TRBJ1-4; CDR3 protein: CASSDKGGRVGKLFF; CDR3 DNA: TGTGCCAGCAGTGATAAAGGCGGCAGGGTGGGAAAACTGTTTTTT
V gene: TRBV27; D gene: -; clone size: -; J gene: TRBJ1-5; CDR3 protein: CASRPQVGNQPQHF; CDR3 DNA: TGTGCCAGCAGGCCCCAGGTGGGCAATCAGCCCCAGCATTTT
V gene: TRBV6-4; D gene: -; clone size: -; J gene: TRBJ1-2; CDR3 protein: CASSPLSGASRGYTF; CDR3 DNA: TGTGCCAGCAGTCCCTTGTCAGGCGCTTCTCGTGGCTACACCTTC
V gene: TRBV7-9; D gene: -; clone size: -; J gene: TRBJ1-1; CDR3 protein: CASSLPPGKNTEAFF; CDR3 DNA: TGTGCCAGCAGCTTACCACCAGGGAAGAACACTGAAGCTTTCTTT
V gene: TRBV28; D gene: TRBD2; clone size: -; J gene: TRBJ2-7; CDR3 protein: CASSPRPPWSSGTYEQYF; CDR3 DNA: TGTGCCAGCAGCCCACGCCCCCCCTGGTCTAGCGGGACCTACGAGCAGTACTTC
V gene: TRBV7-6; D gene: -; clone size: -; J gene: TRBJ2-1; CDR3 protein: CASSLTGVNGNEQFF; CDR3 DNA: TGTGCCAGCAGCTTAACCGGGGTTAATGGAAATGAGCAGTTCTTC
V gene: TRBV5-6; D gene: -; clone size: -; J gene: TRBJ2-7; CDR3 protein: CASSQGTYYEQYF; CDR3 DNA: TGTGCCAGCAGTCAGGGGACGTACTACGAGCAGTACTTC
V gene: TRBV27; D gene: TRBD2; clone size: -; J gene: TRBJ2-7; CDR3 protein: CASSPGLADYEQYF; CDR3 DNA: TGTGCCAGCAGCCCAGGACTAGCGGACTACGAGCAGTACTTC
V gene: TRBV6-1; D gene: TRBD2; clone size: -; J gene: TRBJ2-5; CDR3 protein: CASSDPLAGKIETQYF; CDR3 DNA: TGTGCCAGCAGTGACCCACTAGCGGGAAAAATCGAGACCCAGTACTTC
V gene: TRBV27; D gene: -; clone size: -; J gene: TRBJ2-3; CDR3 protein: CASKRTDTQYF; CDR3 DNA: TGTGCCAGCAAGAGGACAGATACGCAGTATTTT
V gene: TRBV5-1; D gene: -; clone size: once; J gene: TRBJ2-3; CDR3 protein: CASSFGPVTDTQYF; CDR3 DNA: TGCGCCAGCAGCTTTGGGCCAGTTACAGATACGCAGTATTTT
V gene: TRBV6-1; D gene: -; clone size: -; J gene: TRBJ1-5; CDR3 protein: CASSGTGFSNQPQHF; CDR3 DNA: TGTGCCAGCAGCGGTACAGGGTTTAGCAATCAGCCCCAGCATTTT
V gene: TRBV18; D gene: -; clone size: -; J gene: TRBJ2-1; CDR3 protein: CASSRSYNEQFF; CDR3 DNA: TGTGCCAGCTCCCGTTCCTACAATGAGCAGTTCTTC
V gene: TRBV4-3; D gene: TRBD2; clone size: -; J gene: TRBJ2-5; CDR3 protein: CASSPRLAGGGETQYF; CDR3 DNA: TGCGCCAGCAGCCCCCGCCTAGCGGGAGGGGGGGAGACCCAGTACTTC
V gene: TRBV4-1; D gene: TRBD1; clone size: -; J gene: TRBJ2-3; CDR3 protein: CASSRGQGNGPTDTQYF; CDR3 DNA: TGCGCCAGCAGCCGCGGACAGGGGAACGGACCCACAGATACGCAGTATTTT
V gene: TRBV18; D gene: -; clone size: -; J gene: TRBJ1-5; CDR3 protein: CASSPLFSHSNQPQHF; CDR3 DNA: TGTGCCAGCTCGCCTTTATTTAGTCATAGCAATCAGCCCCAGCATTTT
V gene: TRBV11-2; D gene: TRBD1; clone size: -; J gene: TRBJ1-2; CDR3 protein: CASRDRGRPFKYGYTF; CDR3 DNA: TGTGCCAGCAGGGACAGGGGCCGTCCATTCAAATATGGCTACACCTTC
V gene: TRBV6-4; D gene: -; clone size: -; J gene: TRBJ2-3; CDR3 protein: CASSDGPLGADTQYF; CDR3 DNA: TGTGCCAGCAGTGATGGGCCCTTAGGGGCAGATACGCAGTATTTT
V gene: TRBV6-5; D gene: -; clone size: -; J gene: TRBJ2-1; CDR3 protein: CAIRGGDNEQFF; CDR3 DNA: TGTGCCATAAGAGGGGGGGACAATGAGCAGTTCTTC
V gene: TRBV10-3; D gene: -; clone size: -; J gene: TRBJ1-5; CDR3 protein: CAISERGGQPQHF; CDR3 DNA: TGTGCCATCAGTGAGCGCGGGGGGCAGCCCCAGCATTTT
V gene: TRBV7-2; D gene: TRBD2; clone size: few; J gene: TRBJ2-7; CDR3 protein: CASSSAGLTYEQYF; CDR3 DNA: TGTGCCAGCAGCTCAGCGGGACTCACCTACGAGCAGTACTTC
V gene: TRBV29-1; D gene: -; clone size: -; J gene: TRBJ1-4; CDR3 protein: CSVAHRGDINEKLFF; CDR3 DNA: TGCAGCGTTGCGCACAGAGGGGACATCAATGAAAAACTGTTTTTT
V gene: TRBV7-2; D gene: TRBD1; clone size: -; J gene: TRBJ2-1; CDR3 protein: CASSLTSTGAYNEQFF; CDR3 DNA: TGTGCCAGCAGCTTAACCTCCACAGGGGCTTACAATGAGCAGTTCTTC
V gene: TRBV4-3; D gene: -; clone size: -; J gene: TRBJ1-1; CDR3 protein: CASSQGSGWDEAFF; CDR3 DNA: TGCGCCAGCAGCCAAGGATCAGGGTGGGATGAAGCTTTCTTT
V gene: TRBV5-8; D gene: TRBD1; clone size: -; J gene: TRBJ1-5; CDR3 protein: CASSGGRGLPQHF; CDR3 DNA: TGTGCCAGCAGCGGCGGCAGGGGGTTGCCCCAGCATTTT
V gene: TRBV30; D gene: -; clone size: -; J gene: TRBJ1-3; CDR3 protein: CAWRSWGDNGNTIYF; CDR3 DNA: TGTGCCTGGAGGTCTTGGGGGGATAACGGAAACACCATATATTTT
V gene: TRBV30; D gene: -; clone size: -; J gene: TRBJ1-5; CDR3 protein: CAWSVETDTQPQHF; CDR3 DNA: TGTGCCTGGAGTGTAGAGACAGATACTCAGCCCCAGCATTTT
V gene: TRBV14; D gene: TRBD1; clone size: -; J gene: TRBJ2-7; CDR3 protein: CASSQPGGRSFEQYF; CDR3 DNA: TGTGCCAGCAGCCAACCAGGGGGCAGGAGTTTCGAGCAGTACTTC
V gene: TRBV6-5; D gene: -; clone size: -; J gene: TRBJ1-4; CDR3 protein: CASSYGPHPNEKLFF; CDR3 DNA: TGTGCCAGCAGTTACGGCCCGCACCCGAATGAAAAACTGTTTTTT
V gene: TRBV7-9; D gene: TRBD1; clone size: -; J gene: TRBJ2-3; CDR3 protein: CASSPRTGQVLRGGDTQYF; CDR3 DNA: TGTGCCAGCAGCCCAAGAACGGGACAGGTCCTTCGAGGGGGAGATACGCAGTATTTT
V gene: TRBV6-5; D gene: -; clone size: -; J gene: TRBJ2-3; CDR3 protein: CASSYQAGRTDTQYF; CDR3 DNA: TGTGCCAGCAGTTACCAGGCAGGGCGCACAGATACGCAGTATTTT
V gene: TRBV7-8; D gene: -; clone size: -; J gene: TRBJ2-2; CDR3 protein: CASSLGALNTGELFF; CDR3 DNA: TGTGCCAGCAGCTTAGGCGCCCTGAACACCGGGGAGCTGTTTTTT
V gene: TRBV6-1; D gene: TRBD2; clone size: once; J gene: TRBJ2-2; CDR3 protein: CASIFGTSRPGELFF; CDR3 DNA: TGTGCCAGCATTTTTGGGACTAGCCGTCCCGGGGAGCTGTTTTTT
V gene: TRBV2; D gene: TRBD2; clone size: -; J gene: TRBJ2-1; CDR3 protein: CASSASQFRTSGSSEQFF; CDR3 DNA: TGTGCCAGCAGTGCCTCACAATTCCGGACTAGCGGGAGCTCTGAGCAGTTCTTC
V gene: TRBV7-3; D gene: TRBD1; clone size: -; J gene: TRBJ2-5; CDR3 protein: CASSLDRGETQYF; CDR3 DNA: TGTGCCAGCAGCCTGGACAGGGGGGAGACCCAGTACTTC
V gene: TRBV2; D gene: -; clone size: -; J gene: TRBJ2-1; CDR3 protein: CASIVDSKNNEQFF; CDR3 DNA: TGTGCCAGCATCGTTGACTCGAAGAACAATGAGCAGTTCTTC
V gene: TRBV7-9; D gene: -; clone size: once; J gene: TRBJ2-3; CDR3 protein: CASSSNGGWDTQYF; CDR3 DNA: TGTGCCAGCAGCTCTAATGGGGGCTGGGATACGCAGTATTTT
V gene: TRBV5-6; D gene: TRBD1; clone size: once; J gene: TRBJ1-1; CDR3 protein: CASSWTGGTEAFF; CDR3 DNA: TGTGCCAGCAGCTGGACAGGGGGCACTGAAGCTTTCTTT
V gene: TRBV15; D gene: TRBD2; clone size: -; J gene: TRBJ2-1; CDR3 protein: CATSRESGRAYNEQFF; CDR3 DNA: TGTGCCACCAGCAGAGAAAGCGGGAGGGCCTACAATGAGCAGTTCTTC
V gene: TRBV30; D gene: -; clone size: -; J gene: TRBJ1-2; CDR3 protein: CAWSVGANYGYTF; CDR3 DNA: TGTGCCTGGAGTGTAGGGGCTAACTATGGCTACACCTTC
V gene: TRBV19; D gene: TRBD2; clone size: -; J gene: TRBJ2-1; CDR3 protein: CASSASSAGGPHNEQFF; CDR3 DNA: TGTGCCAGTAGTGCTAGCTCGGCGGGAGGACCCCACAATGAGCAGTTCTTC
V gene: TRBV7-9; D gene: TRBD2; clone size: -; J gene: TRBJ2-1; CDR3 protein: CASSLGNRLAGDNEQFF; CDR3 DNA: TGTGCCAGCAGCTTGGGAAACAGACTAGCGGGAGACAATGAGCAGTTCTTC
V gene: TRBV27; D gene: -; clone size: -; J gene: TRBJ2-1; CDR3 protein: CATASSPYYNEQFF; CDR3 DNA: TGTGCCACCGCGTCAAGCCCATATTACAATGAGCAGTTCTTC
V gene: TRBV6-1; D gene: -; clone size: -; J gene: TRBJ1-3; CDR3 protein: CASSEGSGVYSGNTIYF; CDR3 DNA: TGTGCCAGCAGTGAGGGTAGTGGAGTCTACTCTGGAAACACCATATATTTT
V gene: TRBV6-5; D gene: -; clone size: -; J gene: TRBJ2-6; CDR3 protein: CASKPSGANVLTF; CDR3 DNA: TGTGCCAGCAAGCCCTCTGGGGCCAACGTCCTGACTTTC